Each of the 28 T cell receptor beta chains below was sequenced from the same sample in a study of lymphopenia after photon versus proton radiotherapy. Clones were sequenced by immunoSEQ multiplex PCR, and TCRdb holds only the in-frame ones, with some missing. Among approximately 23,000 clones listed, around 88% were seen once. This sample comprised peripheral blood, obtained from a patient treated with proton-based radiotherapy. The receptors stem from a man older than 75 with esophageal cancer.

This clone was found once. V usage is TRBV4-1 and J usage is TRBJ2-6, with D uncertain. The CDR3 is 20 residues long. The V gene's germline CDR1 is MGHRA and CDR2 YSYEKL. Trimming shortened V by 0 bases and J by 0 bases, and 18 bases separated the two germline ends. The CDR3 DNA is TGCGCCAGCAGCCAAGATTTTCGGCGATCCCTGCCCTCTGGGGCCAACGTCCTGACTTTC. The encoded protein is CASSQDFRRSLPSGANVLTF.

This clone has a single count. The chain is built from TRBV19 and TRBJ1-1; D unresolved. The CDR3 has 14 residues. V was cut by 3 bases and J by 1 base, with 9 bases left in between. CDR1 is LNHDA and CDR2 is SQIVND in the germline V gene (reference sequence). This chain's CDR3 is CASSMSRGNTEAFF. CDR3 DNA: TGTGCCAGTAGTATGAGCCGGGGGAACACTGAAGCTTTCTTT.

The sample holds a few counts of this clone. The CDR3 region is CASSSQRTQPQHF. The DNA of the CDR3 is TGTGCCAGCAGCTCACAACGGACCCAGCCCCAGCATTTT. This chain links TRBV7-2 with TRBJ1-5; D is ambiguous. CDR3 length: 13 residues. V shed 4 bases and J shed 7 bases, with 11 bases lying between them. Germline loops: CDR1 SGHTA, CDR2 FQGNSA. The full variable domain, rest sourced from reference TRBV7-2 and TRBJ1-5, is GAGVSQSPSNKVTEKGKDVELRCDPISGHTALYWYRQSLGQGLEFLIYFQGNSAPDKSGLPSDRFSAERTGGSVSTLTIQRTQQEDSAVYLCASSSQRTQPQHFGDGTRLSIL.

This chain links TRBV7-8 with TRBJ2-5; 7 nucleotides line up with TRBD2. There are 16 residues in the CDR3. Per germline, CDR1 SGHVS and CDR2 FQNEAQ. V shed 4 bases, J shed 1 base, and the junction held 9 bases outside the gene matches. For the CDR3, the DNA is TGTGCCAGCAGCTCAGTAGGGCGGGAGCGCCAAGAGACCCAGTACTTC. Its translation is CASSSVGRERQETQYF.

The chain uses TRBV4-1 and TRBJ2-1, with 8 bases matching TRBD2. Losses at the gene ends were 0 bases for V and 8 bases for J; bases not matched to a gene: 12. This CDR3 region has 17 residues. CDR1 MGHRA and CDR2 YSYEKL come from the germline V gene. CDR3 coding DNA: TGCGCCAGCAGCCAAGACACCGGGACTAGTTTCAGGCATGAGCAGTTCTTC. Its protein is CASSQDTGTSFRHEQFF.

The chain couples TRBV19 to TRBJ1-2; D gene uncertain. CDR3 length: 13 residues. V was clipped by 5 bases and J by 6 bases, with 13 bases between them. Germline V gives CDR1 LNHDA, CDR2 SQIVND (reference sequence). The CDR3 loop reads CASSLRRGDGYTF. The CDR3 nucleotides read TGTGCCAGTAGTCTTCGACGGGGTGATGGCTACACCTTC.

The chain carries TRBV29-1 and TRBJ1-2, with a possible D match to TRBD1 (6 bases). Germline V CDR1 and CDR2: SQVTM, ANQGSEA. Trimming left V 5 bases short and J 2 bases short, with 9 bases between. CDR3 length equals 12 residues. The CDR3 protein is CSVPGQNYGYTF. CDR3 coding DNA: TGCAGCGTTCCCGGACAGAACTATGGCTACACCTTC.

The genes are TRBV9 and TRBJ2-1; TRBD2 matches at 7 bases. Trimming took 4 bases from V and 8 from J; bases not matched to a gene: 15. CDR3 length: 16 residues. Germline V lookup: CDR1 SGDLS, CDR2 YYNGEE. Here the CDR3 DNA reads TGTGCCAGCAGCTCACGAGCGGGGACCGGGGCATATGAGCAGTTCTTC. The encoded protein is CASSSRAGTGAYEQFF. The full variable domain, with the rest looked up from reference TRBV9 and TRBJ2-1, is DSGVTQTPKHLITATGQRVTLRCSPRSGDLSVYWYQQSLDQGLQFLIQYYNGEERAKGNILERFSAQQFPDLHSELNLSSLELGDSALYFCASSSRAGTGAYEQFFGPGTRLTVL.

The chain combines TRBV10-3 with TRBJ2-1; 7 bases are shared with TRBD2. The germline V gene has CDR1 ENHRY and CDR2 SYGVKD. The CDR3 totals 15 residues. After removal of 4 bases from V and 3 bases from J, the junction contained 6 bases not matched to a gene. For the CDR3, the DNA is TGTGCCATCAGTGTCGACGGGGGGAGCTACAATGAGCAGTTCTTC. This translates into CAISVDGGSYNEQFF.

The rearrangement joins TRBV5-4 to TRBJ2-3, with 12 bases that match TRBD2. The V and J ends lost 10 bases and 0 bases, in that order; junction bases with no gene match: 6. CDR3 length: 15 residues. Germline V lookup: CDR1 SGHNT, CDR2 YYREEE (reference sequence). CDR3 bases: TGTGCCGGGGGAACTAGCGGGGGGAGCACAGATACGCAGTATTTT. Translated, it gives CAGGTSGGSTDTQYF.

This sequence joins TRBV4-3 and TRBJ2-7; 7 nucleotides align to TRBD2. This CDR3 is built from 17 residues. CDR1 is LGHNA and CDR2 is YSLEER in the germline V gene. Unmatched junction bases numbered 8, after V lost 0 bases and J lost 0 bases. The CDR3 reads CASSQDYGAGVSYEQYF. The DNA of the CDR3 is TGCGCCAGCAGCCAAGATTATGGGGCGGGGGTCTCCTACGAGCAGTACTTC.

The chain has TRBV4-1 and TRBJ1-4; D gene uncertain. The CDR3 loop spans 15 amino acids. Between the trimmed V and J ends, which lost 0 bases and 8 bases, there was a span of 13 bases. Per the germline V gene, CDR1 is MGHRA and CDR2 is YSYEKL. CDR3: CASSQDWARREKLFF. The CDR3 region has the DNA TGCGCCAGCAGCCAAGATTGGGCACGGAGAGAAAAACTGTTTTTT.

The V call is TRBV4-1, the J call TRBJ1-4; D is undetermined. Trimming shortened V by 0 bases and J by 4 bases, and 12 bases separated the two germline ends. CDR1 MGHRA and CDR2 YSYEKL come from the germline V gene. CDR3 length: 16 residues. In DNA form, the CDR3 reads TGCGCCAGCAGCCAAGATAGTCGCCGGATTAATGAAAAACTGTTTTTT. This sequence encodes CASSQDSRRINEKLFF.

The chain uses TRBV20-1 and TRBJ1-2, with no clear D. V lost 6 bases and J 8 bases, leaving 13 bases between the germline ends. The CDR3 runs to 11 residues. Per germline, CDR1 DFQATT and CDR2 SNEGSKA (reference sequence). The CDR3 coding sequence is TGCAGTGCCGATGGACCAAGGGGCTACACCTTC. Residues: CSADGPRGYTF.

CDR3 sequence: CASSLPGLAREQFF. The CDR3 region has the DNA TGTGCCAGTAGTTTACCGGGACTAGCCCGTGAGCAGTTCTTC. V and J are TRBV19 and TRBJ2-1; TRBD2 matches at 9 bases. Germline assignment: CDR1 LNHDA and CDR2 SQIVND (reference sequence). The CDR3 has 14 residues. J gave up 9 bases and V 5 bases, and 8 bases lay outside the gene matches.

The chain combines TRBV7-2 with TRBJ1-5, with D possibly TRBD1 on 6 matching bases. The CDR3 is 15 amino acids. Germline V gene lookup returns CDR1 SGHTA and CDR2 FQGNSA. V dropped 5 bases and J dropped 4 bases, with 15 bases sitting between them. CDR3 sequence (DNA): TGTGCCAGCAGCCCTGGGGACACAAGGAATCAGCCCCAGCATTTT. Its translation is CASSPGDTRNQPQHF.

The genes are TRBV19 and TRBJ2-5; D remains ambiguous. V lost 0 bases and J 2 bases, leaving 4 bases between the germline ends. CDR3 length equals 13 residues. CDR1 is LNHDA and CDR2 is SQIVND in the germline V gene (reference sequence). The CDR3 sequence: CASSIDVQETQYF. Written as DNA, the CDR3 is TGTGCCAGTAGTATAGACGTACAAGAGACCCAGTACTTC.

The V and J genes are TRBV15 and TRBJ2-7; D ambiguous. Between the trimmed V and J ends, which lost 1 base and 6 bases, there was a span of 7 bases. Germline CDR1 is LNHNV and CDR2 is YYDKDF (reference sequence). The CDR3 loop spans 12 amino acids. CDR3 DNA sequence: TGTGCCACCAGCAGAGGGTTCACCGAGCAGTACTTC. The encoded protein is CATSRGFTEQYF.

This clone was observed a handful of times. The CDR3 DNA follows: TGTGCCAGCAGCTTGGGACAGGGAGAACCTGGAAACACCATATATTTT. Translating it yields CASSLGQGEPGNTIYF. The chain is built from TRBV9 and TRBJ1-3; 9 nucleotides line up with TRBD1. This CDR3 spans 16 amino acids. Germline trimming cut 4 bases from V and 2 bases from J; bases unmatched to any gene: 7. CDR1 is SGDLS, CDR2 YYNGEE, per germline.

This clone appeared once. This chain joins TRBV30 and TRBJ1-1; D remains unclear. This CDR3 spans 11 amino acids. Germline V CDR1 and CDR2: GTSNPN, SVGIG (reference sequence). Deletions cut 4 bases from V and 0 bases from J, with 3 bases between. CDR3 nucleotide sequence: TGTGCCTGGATGGTGAACACTGAAGCTTTCTTT. It translates to CAWMVNTEAFF.

The chain links TRBV27 to TRBJ2-5; the D gene could be TRBD1 or TRBD2 (6 bases each). Trimming cost V 2 bases and J 9 bases, with 13 bases left between them. Germline CDR1 is MNHEY and CDR2 is SMNVEV (reference sequence). The CDR3 has 13 amino acids. The CDR3 DNA sequence: TGTGCCAGCAGTTTAGGAACGAGGGGGGCCCAGTACTTC. Translated, it gives CASSLGTRGAQYF.

The chain couples TRBV10-3 to TRBJ2-5, with D hard to call. The CDR3 has 14 residues. Between the trimmed V and J ends, which lost 6 bases and 0 bases, there was a span of 11 bases. Germline V gene sequence: CDR1 ENHRY, CDR2 SYGVKD. The CDR3 is CAISGEMYQETQYF. The CDR3 DNA is TGTGCCATCAGCGGTGAGATGTACCAAGAGACCCAGTACTTC.

The chain employs TRBV7-2 and TRBJ2-7; TRBD2 matches 10 bases. CDR1 is SGHTA and CDR2 is FQGNSA in the germline V gene. There are 15 residues in the CDR3. With 5 bases clipped from V and 0 bases from J, the junction kept 4 bases outside the gene matches. The CDR3 region is CASSPAGGNSYEQYF. The CDR3 DNA sequence: TGTGCCAGCAGCCCAGCGGGAGGGAACTCCTACGAGCAGTACTTC.

The chain couples TRBV4-1 to TRBJ2-7, with TRBD1 as a possible D gene (6 bases). The CDR3 spans 17 residues. The ends were cut back, 2 bases at V and 2 bases at J, with 19 bases in the middle. CDR1 and CDR2 from the germline V gene are MGHRA and YSYEKL. CDR3 DNA: TGCGCCAGCAGCCAACCCGGACAGATCGACCTCGCCTACGAGCAGTACTTC. Translation: CASSQPGQIDLAYEQYF.

This chain links TRBV10-3 with TRBJ2-4, with 9 bases identical to TRBD1. Germline lookup yields CDR1 ENHRY and CDR2 SYGVKD. V lost 5 bases to trimming and J lost 11 bases; unmatched junction nucleotides: 10. The CDR3 is 14 residues long. CDR3 in DNA: TGTGCCATCAGTCAGGACAGGGGTATAGTCTTTCAGTACTTC. Residues: CAISQDRGIVFQYF.

This sequence joins TRBV6-1 and TRBJ2-7; TRBD1 agrees at 12 bases. The V gene's germline CDR1 is MNHNS and CDR2 SASEGT. This CDR3 has 15 residues. Losses at the gene ends were 4 bases for V and 3 bases for J; bases not matched to a gene: 4. The CDR3 bases are TGTGCCAGCAGTGGGGGGACAGGGGGCATCTACGAGCAGTACTTC. It specifies CASSGGTGGIYEQYF.

The rearrangement joins TRBV10-2 to TRBJ2-1; 7 bases fit TRBD2. Germline CDR1 WSHSY, CDR2 SAAADI. V trimming: 2 bases; J trimming: 6 bases; junction bases outside the gene matches: 4. The CDR3 has 14 amino acids. The DNA for the CDR3 is TGCGCCAGCAGTGAGCCAGGACTAGTCAATGAGCAGTTCTTC. Translating it yields CASSEPGLVNEQFF.

This clone was detected a few times. The rearrangement links TRBV5-1 to TRBJ1-1; D not resolved. V was shortened by 5 bases and J by 1 base, with 15 bases between the two germline ends. This CDR3 is 15 amino acids long. Germline V gene sequence: CDR1 SGHRS, CDR2 YFSETQ. CDR3 sequence: CASSSREGGNTEAFF. The CDR3 nucleotides read TGCGCCAGCAGTTCGAGGGAGGGAGGGAACACTGAAGCTTTCTTT.